Listed here are 18 T cell receptor beta chains from one sample, sequenced in a study of beta chain features in type 1 diabetes (dated by TCRdb to 2016 to 2019). The research as a whole found: In all four CD4+ subsets, TCRB CDR3 length was moderately but significantly shorter in type 1 diabetes patients.

The receptor library was made with the immunoSEQ multiplex PCR assay. The entire isolated RNA was reverse transcribed using the High Capacity cDNA Reverse Transcription Kit, and thus expressed TCRB transcripts were sequenced. In TCRdb, the immuneACCESS table is reduced to in-frame sequences with V and J assigned. These tables do not hold every clone; where another copy was compared, an unresolved V gene accounts for under half, and the others remain unexplained. This sample has around 340,000 clones in its table, and around 9.3% of those were observed once. The top ten clonotypes cover 0.9% to 1.1% of the sample. Antigen specificity for these receptors is unknown. The sequenced material came from central memory CD4+ T cells from blood. These TCRs come from a man between 25 and 39 years old with type 1 diabetes.

This clone showed up just a few times. Other nucleotide sequences in the sample specify the same CDR3. The gene calls are TRBV20-1 and TRBJ2-3; D is uncertain. Germline V lookup: CDR1 DFQATT, CDR2 SNEGSKA (reference sequence). The CDR3 has 11 residues. Trimming took off 6 bases at V and 3 bases at J, with 7 bases between the two ends. CDR3 DNA: TGCAGTGCAAAACCAACAGATACGCAGTATTTT. This encodes CSAKPTDTQYF.

This clone was counted between two and nine times. The genes are TRBV10-3 and TRBJ2-3; TRBD2 is a possible D gene (6 bases). This CDR3 contains 12 residues. Per germline, CDR1 ENHRY and CDR2 SYGVKD. The V end was cut by 8 bases, the J end by 2 bases, with 8 bases between. CDR3 bases: TGTGCCATCGCGGGGTCCACAGATACGCAGTATTTT. As protein: CAIAGSTDTQYF.

This clone was seen a few times. This chain links TRBV29-1 with TRBJ1-1, with unresolved D. The CDR3 extends over 13 amino acids. Germline CDR1 is SQVTM and CDR2 is ANQGSEA. With 4 bases removed from V and 2 bases from J, the gap between germline ends came to 11 bases. CDR3 sequence (DNA): TGCAGCGTTGCGGGGTCGTTAAACACTGAAGCTTTCTTT. This sequence encodes CSVAGSLNTEAFF.

This clone was seen more than once but under ten times. The V call is TRBV5-1, the J call TRBJ2-3; D is possibly TRBD1 (6 bases). This CDR3 is built from 15 residues. The germline gives CDR1 SGHRS, CDR2 YFSETQ. Trimming shortened V by 7 bases and J by 2 bases, and 17 bases separated the two germline ends. CDR3 sequence reads: CASGRGEGHTDTQYF. In DNA, the CDR3 is TGCGCCAGCGGACGGGGCGAGGGACACACAGATACGCAGTATTTT.

The genes are TRBV6-5 and TRBJ2-4; D possibly uses TRBD1 or TRBD2 (5 bases each). Germline V gene data show CDR1 as MNHEY and CDR2 as SVGAGI. V was pared by 5 bases and J by 16 bases, with 15 bases between. The CDR3 sequence is 11 residues long. The DNA for the CDR3 is TGTGCCAGCAGTACCCGGGACCGTCATTACTTC. It encodes CASSTRDRHYF.

In its sample, this clone was seen a few times. This chain uses TRBV18 with TRBJ1-1, with D perhaps matching TRBD1 (5 bases). With 6 bases removed from V and 0 bases from J, the gap between germline ends came to 17 bases. There are 16 residues in the CDR3. Germline CDR1 is KGHSH and CDR2 is LQKENI. In nucleotides, the CDR3 is TGTGCCAGCTCCCTAGGGGATGCCAGCATGAACACTGAAGCTTTCTTT. This sequence encodes CASSLGDASMNTEAFF.

J is TRBJ2-5 and V is TRBV15; D gene ambiguous. Germline loops: CDR1 LNHNV, CDR2 YYDKDF (reference sequence). The CDR3 runs 12 residues. Trimming cost V 1 base and J 5 bases, with 5 bases left between them. CDR3 DNA: TGTGCCACCAGCAGAGGTATGGAGACCCAGTACTTC. Protein product: CATSRGMETQYF. Supplemented by reference TRBV15 and TRBJ2-5, the full variable domain reads DAMVIQNPRYQVTQFGKPVTLSCSQTLNHNVMYWYQQKSSQAPKLLFHYYDKDFNNEADTPDNFQSRRPNTSFCFLDIRSPGLGDTAMYLCATSRGMETQYFGPGTRLLVL.

This clone has more than one count but fewer than ten. The gene calls are TRBV6-5 and TRBJ1-2; TRBD1 matches 8 bases. Germline-derived CDR1 and CDR2 are MNHEY and SVGAGI. The J segment lost 10 bases and the V segment lost 6 bases, leaving 10 bases of the junction unmatched. The CDR3 is made up of 13 amino acids. The CDR3 DNA is TGTGCCAGCAGCAGGGACAGGCAATCCTTCTACACCTTC. Protein sequence: CASSRDRQSFYTF.

This clone turned up a few times. The sample carries other DNA sequences with the same CDR3. This chain links TRBV5-1 with TRBJ2-7, with a tentative D call TRBD2 (5 bases). This CDR3 region has 15 residues. Germline V CDR1 and CDR2: SGHRS, YFSETQ. The ends were cut back, 0 bases at V and 2 bases at J, with 12 bases in the middle. In nucleotides, the CDR3 is TGCGCCAGCAGCTTGGACGGCGGGCCGACCTACGAGCAGTACTTC. Protein product: CASSLDGGPTYEQYF.

This rearrangement joins TRBV5-1 to TRBJ2-7, with D perhaps matching TRBD2 (7 bases). Trimming shortened V by 4 bases and J by 4 bases, and 18 bases separated the two germline ends. This CDR3 is 15 amino acids long. Germline lookup yields CDR1 SGHRS and CDR2 YFSETQ. CDR3 amino acids: CASSLAAGATYEQYF. CDR3 sequence (DNA): TGCGCCAGCAGCCTAGCCGCGGGGGCTACGTACGAGCAGTACTTC.

This clone was found a few times. The chain combines TRBV15 with TRBJ2-3; D gene ambiguous. The CDR3 loop spans 17 amino acids. The ends were cut back, 0 bases at V and 4 bases at J, with 17 bases in the middle. From germline, CDR1 is LNHNV and CDR2 YYDKDF (reference sequence). In DNA, the CDR3 is TGTGCCACCAGCAGAGATTTGCCGAGGAACTCAGCAGATACGCAGTATTTT. It translates to CATSRDLPRNSADTQYF.

This clone was seen only a few times. The chain employs TRBV18 and TRBJ1-2; D gene ambiguous. V lost 3 bases, J lost 6 bases, and 11 bases lay in between. The germline CDR1 and CDR2 sequences are KGHSH and LQKENI. This CDR3 region has 13 residues. CDR3 amino acids: CASSPLGMDGYTF. As DNA, the CDR3 is TGTGCCAGCTCACCGCTGGGAATGGATGGCTACACCTTC.

This clone was observed a few times. The CDR3 nucleotides are TGTGCCGGAAGAGCCAGCGGCCAGAACACTGAAGCTTTCTTT. Translated: CAGRASGQNTEAFF. This rearrangement joins TRBV19 to TRBJ1-1, with D unresolved. Trimming removed 11 bases from V and 1 base from J, with 17 bases in between. Germline lookup yields CDR1 LNHDA and CDR2 SQIVND (reference sequence). This CDR3 region has 14 residues.

The chain recombines TRBV2 with TRBJ2-5, with D unresolved. The V and J ends lost 6 bases and 3 bases respectively, with 14 bases between them. Germline CDR1 and CDR2: SNHLY and FYNNEI. This CDR3 region has 14 residues. The CDR3 sequence is CASRPNERKETQYF. CDR3 DNA: TGTGCCAGCAGACCGAATGAAAGGAAAGAGACCCAGTACTTC.

This clone was seen only a few times. In DNA, the CDR3 is TGTGCCAGCAGCTTATCCGGGGGCTCTGGAAACACCATATATTTT. Protein: CASSLSGGSGNTIYF. The J gene is TRBJ1-3, the V gene TRBV11-2; weak D call: TRBD1 (5 bases). V was trimmed by 2 bases and J by 0 bases, leaving 8 bases between them. The CDR3 length is 15 residues. CDR1 and CDR2 from the germline V gene are SGHAT and FQNNGV.

This clone appeared a few times. The chain carries TRBV18 and TRBJ2-4; a weak D match, TRBD1 (5 bases). Between the trimmed V and J ends, which lost 4 bases and 15 bases, there was a span of 13 bases. This CDR3 has 11 residues. Germline CDR1 KGHSH, CDR2 LQKENI. CDR3 coding DNA: TGTGCCAGCTCACTTACAGGTCCGGGGTACTTC. It yields the protein CASSLTGPGYF.

This clone has only a few counts. The chain employs TRBV15 and TRBJ1-5; D is unresolved. This CDR3 is built from 15 residues. Germline values: CDR1 LNHNV, CDR2 YYDKDF (reference sequence). Between the trimmed V and J ends, which lost 1 base and 2 bases, there was a span of 9 bases. The CDR3 reads CATSRGVLGNQPQHF. The CDR3 region has the DNA TGTGCCACCAGCAGAGGGGTCCTGGGCAATCAGCCCCAGCATTTT.

This clone was counted a few times. V and J are TRBV28 and TRBJ2-2; unclear D gene. The CDR3 totals 12 residues. Trimming removed 3 bases at V and 5 bases at J, with 4 bases between. Germline V lookup: CDR1 MDHEN, CDR2 SYDVKM. In DNA form, the CDR3 reads TGTGCCAGCAGTTTGGTTACCGGGGAGCTGTTTTTT. Protein: CASSLVTGELFF.